A selection of T cell receptor beta chains follows, all from one sample in a study of T cells of healthy individuals. Each CDR3 protein gets one entry after TCRdb re-called the 5' RACE reads with MiXCR. Among nearly 100,000 distinct CDR3 sequences listed, 17% were seen once. These receptors originate from a human donor in good health. The CDR3 runs from the conserved cysteine through the conserved F or W. A D gene is named only where the DNA matches it firmly. Not all rows give a size; the values are once, few, many and, for expanded clones, a class.

v_call	clone_size	j_call	d_call	cdr3_nt	cdr3_aa
TRBV5-1	many	TRBJ2-7	TRBD1	TGCGCCAGCAGCTTGAGGGCAGGGGGATCCTACGAGCAGTACTTC	CASSLRAGGSYEQYF
TRBV5-1	-	TRBJ1-6	-	TGCGCCAGCAGCTTAGAGGGCCGGGGAAATTCACCCCTCCACTTT	CASSLEGRGNSPLHF
TRBV7-2	-	TRBJ2-1	-	TGTGCCAGCAGCTTACCGGGTGAGCAGTTCTTC	CASSLPGEQFF
TRBV6-5	-	TRBJ2-3	-	TGTGCCAGCAGTTCCCCAGGCCTCACAGATACGCAGTATTTT	CASSSPGLTDTQYF
TRBV6-2/TRBV6-3	-	TRBJ1-5	-	TGTGCCAGCAGTCCGCGCAGTTTCCGGGCCCAAGATCAGCCCCAGCATTTT	CASSPRSFRAQDQPQHF
TRBV7-2	-	TRBJ2-2	-	TGTGCCAGCGGGGCGGGGATAACCGGGGAGCTGTTTTTT	CASGAGITGELFF
TRBV20-1	few	TRBJ1-2	-	TGCAGTGCAAGACAGAACTATGGCTACACCTTC	CSARQNYGYTF
TRBV20-1	few	TRBJ2-7	TRBD1	TGCAGTGCTAGACGGACAGGGGACGAGCAGTACTTC	CSARRTGDEQYF
TRBV7-2	once	TRBJ2-3	-	TGTGCCAGCAGCGCAGACAGTTTCTCTAGCACAGATACGCAGTATTTT	CASSADSFSSTDTQYF
TRBV2	few	TRBJ2-7	TRBD1	TGTGCCAGCGGGACAGACTCCTACGAGCAGTACTTC	CASGTDSYEQYF
TRBV11-2	-	TRBJ2-1	TRBD2	TGTGCCAGCAGCTTAGCGGGTAGCGGGGGCAGATACAATGAGCAGTTCTTC	CASSLAGSGGRYNEQFF
TRBV24-1	few	TRBJ2-2	TRBD2	TGTGCCACCAGTGATCCGGGGGGGGAGCCCGGGGAGCTGTTTTTT	CATSDPGGEPGELFF
TRBV2	many	TRBJ2-5	-	TGTGCCAGCAGTGACAGGGGCCGGGAGACCCAGTACTTC	CASSDRGRETQYF
TRBV5-8	few	TRBJ2-7	TRBD1	TGTGCCAGCAGCTTCGTCACAGGGGCAAACTACGAGCAGTACTTC	CASSFVTGANYEQYF
TRBV18	few	TRBJ2-1	-	TGTGCCAGCTCACTCTTAAGGAAAGGGATATCCTACAATGAGCAGTTCTTC	CASSLLRKGISYNEQFF
TRBV6-5	-	TRBJ2-1	-	TGTGCCCTTGATCCGAGCTCCTACAATGAGCAGTTCTTC	CALDPSSYNEQFF
TRBV7-9	-	TRBJ2-3	-	TGTGCCAGCAGCTTAACGGAGACGTATACGCAGTATTTT	CASSLTETYTQYF
TRBV28	many	TRBJ2-7	TRBD1	TGTGCCAGCAATCGACCGGGACAGATCTCCTACGAGCAGTACTTC	CASNRPGQISYEQYF
TRBV20-1	-	TRBJ2-4	-	TGCAGTCTCAAGGGTCTTCTGGGGCTAGCCAAAAACATTCAGTACTTC	CSLKGLLGLAKNIQYF
TRBV20-1	-	TRBJ2-3	TRBD2	TGCAGTGCTAGAGATCGACTTACTAGCGGGGGGGTCAGAGATACGCAGTATTTT	CSARDRLTSGGVRDTQYF
TRBV5-6	few	TRBJ2-2	TRBD1	TGTGCCAGCAGCGGGACAGTGAACACCGGGGAGCTGTTTTTT	CASSGTVNTGELFF
TRBV19	few	TRBJ1-2	TRBD1	TGTGCCAGTAGTCCCGGGACAGGGTTTGGCTACACCTTC	CASSPGTGFGYTF
TRBV11-1	-	TRBJ1-1	-	TGTGCCAGCAGTTTAAAGGTTGGGGCTGAAGCTTTCTTT	CASSLKVGAEAFF
TRBV28	few	TRBJ1-5	-	TGTGCCAGCAGTTTCAGGACACCCCTTAATCAGCCCCAGCATTTT	CASSFRTPLNQPQHF
TRBV18	few	TRBJ1-2	-	TGTGCCAGCTCACCAAGCTCAGGGGAGGGCTACACCTTC	CASSPSSGEGYTF
TRBV11-1	many	TRBJ2-2	-	TGTGCCAGCAGCTTAGTCAGGTCTTCCACCGGGGAGCTGTTTTTT	CASSLVRSSTGELFF
TRBV20-1	many	TRBJ1-5	-	TGCAGTGCTAGTGGGCAGACCAGCAATCAGCCCCAGCATTTT	CSASGQTSNQPQHF
TRBV29-1	-	TRBJ2-1	-	TGCAGCGTTACAGGGACACCGAGCTCCTACAATGAGCAGTTCTTC	CSVTGTPSSYNEQFF
TRBV20-1	-	TRBJ2-7	TRBD2	TGCAGTGCTAGAGCTAGCGGCTACGAGCAGTACTTC	CSARASGYEQYF
TRBV20-1	many	TRBJ1-4	-	TGCAGTGCCCACGCCGGGGGCAACAATGAAAAACTGTTTTTT	CSAHAGGNNEKLFF
TRBV28	few	TRBJ2-1	TRBD2	TGTGCCAGCAGGTTGACTAGCGGGAGCGGTGAGCAGTTCTTC	CASRLTSGSGEQFF
TRBV6-4	many	TRBJ2-6	TRBD2	TGTGCCAGCAGTGGGACTAGCGGGTCTGGGGCCAACGTCCTGACTTTC	CASSGTSGSGANVLTF
TRBV20-1	many	TRBJ1-1	-	TGCAGTGCTAGGGGGACCTACGAAGCTTTCTTT	CSARGTYEAFF
TRBV5-6	-	TRBJ2-7	-	TGTGCCAGCACCCTTCGTGGGGAGCAGTACTTC	CASTLRGEQYF